These 31 T cell receptor beta chains originate from one sample sequenced in a study of T-cell memory formation after mild COVID-19. MiXCR, run by TCRdb on the 5' RACE reads, gives a single entry per CDR3 protein. The sample lists a few hundred thousand distinct CDR3 sequences, approximately 8.4% occurring once. The specimen was PBMCs or a T cell subset sorted from them (not recorded which). Receptors were obtained from a young man who had mild COVID-19 (a few samples of this study predate the infection). Cell type and time point are not known.

This clonotype was counted at least ten times. V and J are TRBV5-5 and TRBJ2-1, with 11 bases identical to TRBD2. Losses at the gene ends were 5 bases for V and 2 bases for J; bases not matched to a gene: 9. Germline-derived CDR1 and CDR2 are SGHKS and YYEKEE (reference sequence). The CDR3 sequence is 17 residues long. DNA for the CDR3: TGTGCCAGCAGTCCCCGCCTAGCGGGGGGCGCCTACAATGAGCAGTTCTTC. This gives the protein CASSPRLAGGAYNEQFF.

This clonotype occurred a few times. The chain recombines TRBV29-1 with TRBJ1-4, with 7 bases that match TRBD1. J lost 10 bases, V lost 7 bases, and 15 bases had no gene match. There are 14 residues in the CDR3. Germline CDR1 SQVTM, CDR2 ANQGSEA. The CDR3 region is CSGYENRGTGKLFF. The CDR3 DNA reads TGCAGCGGGTACGAGAACAGGGGCACGGGAAAACTGTTTTTT.

V gene TRBV12-3 or TRBV12-4 combines with J gene TRBJ1-2; TRBD1 is a possible D gene (5 bases). This CDR3 spans 15 amino acids. Trimming stripped 5 bases from V and 4 bases from J, with 17 bases between. The CDR3 region is CASSLQGEAPYGYTF. As DNA, the CDR3 is TGTGCCAGCAGTCTTCAGGGAGAGGCCCCCTATGGCTACACCTTC.

The rearrangement links TRBV3-1 to TRBJ2-7; 8 bases are a match to TRBD2. The germline gives CDR1 LGHDT, CDR2 YNNKEL (reference sequence). V was clipped by 4 bases and J by 5 bases; unmatched bases: 7. The CDR3 contains 14 residues. In DNA, the CDR3 is TGTGCCAGCAGCCCGGGACTAGTCTTCCACGAGCAGTACGTC. Translating gives CASSPGLVFHEQYV.

This clonotype occurred many times. V is TRBV5-1 and J is TRBJ2-1, with 12 bases lining up with TRBD2. This CDR3 comprises 15 residues. Trimming took 5 bases from V and 4 from J; bases not matched to a gene: 4. Germline V lookup: CDR1 SGHRS, CDR2 YFSETQ. CDR3 coding DNA: TGCGCCAGCAGACTAGCGGGGGGCCCTTACAATGAGCAGTTCTTC. Translated: CASRLAGGPYNEQFF. The full variable domain, rest sourced from reference TRBV5-1 and TRBJ2-1, is KAGVTQTPRYLIKTRGQQVTLSCSPISGHRSVSWYQQTPGQGLQFLFEYFSETQRNKGNFPGRFSGRQFSNSRSEMNVSTLELGDSALYLCASRLAGGPYNEQFFGPGTRLTVL.

This clonotype has only a few counts. The J gene is TRBJ2-5, the V gene TRBV6-2 or TRBV6-3; D remains ambiguous. V gave up 0 bases and J gave up 3 bases, with 11 bases separating them. The CDR3 has 15 amino acids. Germline V CDR1 and CDR2: MNHEY, SVGEGT. In DNA form, the CDR3 reads TGTGCCAGCAGTTACTCTAGGCGAACCAAAGAGACCCAGTACTTC. It is translated as CASSYSRRTKETQYF.

Notes on this clonotype: A read error may be the cause here, since a much bigger clone is one base away. The V and J genes are TRBV5-1 and TRBJ1-6, with no clear D. Trimming left V 1 base short and J 10 bases short, with 12 bases between. Germline V gene sequence: CDR1 SGHRS, CDR2 YFSETQ. CDR3 length: 14 amino acids. The CDR3 region has the DNA TGCGCCAGCAGCTTGAATTTGCGTAAGTCACCCCTCCACTTT. This codes for CASSLNLRKSPLHF.

CDR3 in amino acids: CASSTGLSTYNEQFF. The CDR3 nucleotides read TGTGCCAGCAGCACCGGACTGAGTACCTACAATGAGCAGTTCTTC. V is TRBV6-5 and J is TRBJ2-1, with D possibly TRBD2 on 5 matching bases. Germline V gives CDR1 MNHEY, CDR2 SVGAGI. V lost 6 bases to trimming and J lost 2 bases, with 14 bases between them. There are 15 residues in the CDR3.

This clonotype occurred many times. The V call is TRBV7-9, the J call TRBJ2-4; 7 positions agree with TRBD1. The CDR3 contains 16 residues. The V gene's germline CDR1 is SEHNR and CDR2 FQNEAQ (reference sequence). Trimming cost V 5 bases and J 5 bases; bases outside gene matches: 12. In nucleotides, the CDR3 is TGTGCCAGCAGCCGAACTACCGACAGGGTAGAAAACATTCAGTACTTC. Its protein product is CASSRTTDRVENIQYF.

The table lists this clonotype with a few counts. The rearrangement uses TRBV12-3 or TRBV12-4 and TRBJ1-2; D is perhaps TRBD1 (6 bases). V was trimmed by 2 bases and J by 4 bases, leaving 14 bases between them. CDR3 length equals 15 residues. In nucleotides, the CDR3 is TGTGCCAGCAGTTTACTCCGGGGGCTACCCTATGGCTACACCTTC. Translating it yields CASSLLRGLPYGYTF.

This clonotype was seen a few times. The chain recombines TRBV9 with TRBJ1-2; D is uncertain. CDR3 length: 13 amino acids. Per germline, CDR1 SGDLS and CDR2 YYNGEE. The V gene lost 3 bases and the J gene lost 7 bases, with 13 bases spanning the gap. The CDR3: CASSARSDFGYTF. DNA of the CDR3: TGTGCCAGCAGCGCCCGGTCAGATTTTGGCTACACCTTC.

This clonotype was seen only a few times. V is TRBV27 and J is TRBJ2-1; 9 positions agree with TRBD1. This CDR3 is 15 amino acids long. The germline V gene encodes CDR1 MNHEY and CDR2 SMNVEV (reference sequence). Trimming removed 5 bases from V and 3 bases from J; junction bases left unmatched: 5. DNA for the CDR3: TGTGCCAGCAGTGTTACAGGGGGCGACTACAATGAGCAGTTCTTC. Translated, it gives CASSVTGGDYNEQFF.

This chain uses TRBV20-1 with TRBJ2-2; TRBD1 matches at 7 bases. Germline CDR1 and CDR2: DFQATT and SNEGSKA (reference sequence). J was trimmed by 4 bases and V by 1 base; bases with no gene match: 6. CDR3 length: 15 amino acids. The CDR3 nucleotides are TGCAGTGCTAGAGGGGACAGACTAAGCACCGGGGAGCTGTTTTTT. Translating gives CSARGDRLSTGELFF.

This clonotype was found many times. V is TRBV29-1 and J is TRBJ2-5, with 7 bases identical to TRBD2. The J segment lost 1 base and the V segment lost 6 bases, leaving 11 bases of the junction unmatched. The CDR3 sequence is 15 residues long. Germline CDR1 reads SQVTM; CDR2 reads ANQGSEA. DNA for the CDR3: TGCAGCGTCTGCCAAGACCCGGGGGGCCAAGAGACCCAGTACTTC. It yields the protein CSVCQDPGGQETQYF.

CDR3 nucleotide sequence: TGTGCCACCAGTGGGGGAGAGGGAACGGTTACAGATACGCAGTATTTT. It encodes CATSGGEGTVTDTQYF. The V gene is TRBV24-1, the J gene TRBJ2-3, with D perhaps TRBD2 (5 bases). Germline V gene lookup returns CDR1 KGHDR and CDR2 SFDVKD. The V and J ends lost 5 bases and 3 bases respectively, with 17 bases between them. The CDR3 sequence is 16 residues long.

The genes are TRBV15 and TRBJ1-1; D gene uncertain. Germline CDR1 is LNHNV and CDR2 is YYDKDF (reference sequence). This CDR3 is built from 13 residues. The V end was cut by 0 bases, the J end by 4 bases, with 6 bases between. The DNA of the CDR3 is TGTGCCACCAGCAGAGAGAGAGGCACTGAAGCTTTCTTT. Its translation: CATSRERGTEAFF.

This clonotype showed up many times. V gene TRBV7-9 combines with J gene TRBJ2-7; no reliable D call. Germline CDR1 is SEHNR and CDR2 is FQNEAQ (reference sequence). This CDR3 region has 12 residues. V dropped 5 bases and J dropped 2 bases, with 7 bases sitting between them. CDR3 region: CASSTDTYEQYF. In DNA, the CDR3 is TGTGCCAGCAGCACAGATACCTACGAGCAGTACTTC. Complete variable domain (other parts from reference TRBV7-9 and TRBJ2-7): DTGVSQNPRHKITKRGQNVTFRCDPISEHNRLYWYRQTLGQGPEFLTYFQNEAQLEKSRLLSDRFSAERPKGSFSTLEIQRTEQGDSAMYLCASSTDTYEQYFGPGTRLTVT.

This clonotype was seen ten or more times. The CDR3 nucleotides read TGCGCCAGCAGCTTGGCCGCGGAGGACGGCTACACCTTC. Translating gives CASSLAAEDGYTF. V and J are TRBV5-1 and TRBJ1-2; D call uncertain. Germline values: CDR1 SGHRS, CDR2 YFSETQ. The CDR3 has 13 residues. The germline V and J ends were trimmed by 0 bases and 8 bases, with 11 bases remaining between them.

The J gene is TRBJ2-1, the V gene TRBV6-2 or TRBV6-3; perhaps D is TRBD1 or TRBD2 (6 bases each). Germline values: CDR1 MNHEY, CDR2 SVGEGT. The CDR3 is 14 residues long. Trimming took 5 bases from V and 4 from J, leaving 12 bases between them. The CDR3 loop is CASSPGGRYNEQFF. DNA for the CDR3: TGTGCCAGCAGTCCCGGGGGCAGATACAATGAGCAGTTCTTC.

This clonotype has ten or more counts. The rearrangement uses TRBV5-1 and TRBJ2-2; 7 nucleotides agree with TRBD2. The CDR3 runs 17 residues. With 5 bases clipped from V and 5 bases from J, the junction kept 15 bases outside the gene matches. Germline loops: CDR1 SGHRS, CDR2 YFSETQ. This chain's CDR3 is CASRREPGGSGTGELFF. The CDR3 DNA follows: TGCGCCAGCAGGCGCGAACCGGGGGGAAGTGGAACCGGGGAGCTGTTTTTT.

Notes on this clonotype: With a much larger clone just one base away, this may be a read error. The chain has TRBV20-1 and TRBJ2-1; D tentatively fits TRBD1 or TRBD2 (7 bases each). Per the germline V gene, CDR1 is DFQATT and CDR2 is SNEGSKA (reference sequence). The germline V and J ends were trimmed by 0 bases and 5 bases, with 17 bases remaining between them. The CDR3 runs 16 residues. This chain's CDR3 is CSARDGEGQSNNEQFF. The CDR3 DNA follows: TGCAGTGCTAGAGATGGGGAGGGACAGTCCAACAATGAGCAGTTCTTC.

The table lists this clonotype with many counts. This rearrangement joins TRBV6-6 to TRBJ1-5; 9 bases align to TRBD1. The CDR3 spans 16 residues. Losses at the gene ends were 0 bases for V and 6 bases for J; bases not matched to a gene: 6. Per germline, CDR1 MNHNY and CDR2 SVGAGI (reference sequence). CDR3 in amino acids: CASSYSTSDRGQPQHF. In nucleotides, the CDR3 is TGTGCCAGCAGTTACTCGACTTCGGACAGGGGTCAGCCCCAGCATTTT.

This clonotype has only a few counts. The J gene is TRBJ2-3, the V gene TRBV7-8; D possibly corresponds to TRBD2 (5 bases). The CDR3 covers 16 residues. The V end lost 0 bases, the J end lost 6 bases, and 16 bases lay between the germline ends. The germline V gene encodes CDR1 SGHVS and CDR2 FQNEAQ. CDR3: CASSLAFGSREDTQYF. In DNA form, the CDR3 reads TGTGCCAGCAGCTTAGCTTTCGGATCGAGGGAGGATACGCAGTATTTT.

This clonotype turned up a few times. The chain carries TRBV7-2 and TRBJ1-5; perhaps TRBD1 as D (6 bases). Deletions cut 5 bases from V and 7 bases from J, with 33 bases between. CDR3 length equals 20 residues. Germline V gives CDR1 SGHTA, CDR2 FQGNSA. The CDR3 spells CASSRWGGVYRTDGMQPQHF. Here the CDR3 DNA reads TGTGCCAGCAGCCGTTGGGGAGGGGTCTATAGGACAGACGGCATGCAGCCCCAGCATTTT.

The chain couples TRBV20-1 to TRBJ2-5, with D perhaps TRBD2 (6 bases). CDR1 and CDR2 from the germline V gene are DFQATT and SNEGSKA (reference sequence). The CDR3 length is 14 residues. V lost 5 bases and J lost 3, with 16 bases in between. CDR3 sequence: CSAGHPGGEETQYF. The DNA of the CDR3 is TGCAGTGCTGGACACCCTGGCGGGGAAGAGACCCAGTACTTC.

This clonotype was seen repeatedly, ten times or more. J is TRBJ2-3 and V is TRBV7-9; D gene uncertain. CDR3 length equals 14 residues. The V gene lost 5 bases and the J gene lost 0 bases, with 9 bases spanning the gap. Per the germline V gene, CDR1 is SEHNR and CDR2 is FQNEAQ (reference sequence). The CDR3 reads CASSGEFSTDTQYF. The CDR3 coding sequence is TGTGCCAGCAGCGGGGAATTTAGCACAGATACGCAGTATTTT.

This clonotype was recorded a few times. This sequence joins TRBV5-6 and TRBJ1-2; TRBD1 might be the D (6 bases). Trimming shortened V by 4 bases and J by 4 bases, and 14 bases separated the two germline ends. Germline V CDR1 and CDR2: SGHDT, YYEEEE. This CDR3 contains 14 residues. The CDR3 sequence is CASSTITGSYGYTF. In nucleotides, the CDR3 is TGTGCCAGCAGCACCATAACAGGGTCCTATGGCTACACCTTC. Variable domain in full (rest from reference TRBV5-6 and TRBJ1-2): DAGVTQSPTHLIKTRGQQVTLRCSPKSGHDTVSWYQQALGQGPQFIFQYYEEEERQRGNFPDRFSGHQFPNYSSELNVNALLLGDSALYLCASSTITGSYGYTFGSGTRLTVV.

This clonotype was recorded a few times. The chain links TRBV30 to TRBJ2-2; the match to TRBD2 covers 8 bases. V was pared by 2 bases and J by 4 bases, with 6 bases of the junction left unmatched. Germline V gene lookup returns CDR1 GTSNPN and CDR2 SVGIG (reference sequence). The CDR3 spans 15 residues. Here the CDR3 DNA reads TGTGCCTGGAGTTTGGGACTAGGGAGCACCGGGGAGCTGTTTTTT. It translates to CAWSLGLGSTGELFF.

V gene TRBV4-2 combines with J gene TRBJ2-3; 10 nucleotides match TRBD2. Losses at the gene ends were 4 bases for V and 1 base for J; bases not matched to a gene: 11. The length of the CDR3 is 18 residues. Germline assignment: CDR1 LGHNA and CDR2 YNFKEQ. CDR3 bases: TGTGCCAGCAGCCCCTACAAGCGGGGGGGCAGGGGCACAGATACGCAGTATTTT. Translated: CASSPYKRGGRGTDTQYF.

The chain is built from TRBV2 and TRBJ1-6; TRBD1 is a possible D gene (6 bases). Trimming removed 8 bases at V and 9 bases at J, with 20 bases between. Germline CDR1 and CDR2: SNHLY and FYNNEI. The CDR3 is 15 amino acids. CDR3 protein: CASAYRQAPRSPLHF. Written as DNA, the CDR3 is TGTGCCAGCGCTTATCGACAGGCTCCCCGTTCACCCCTCCACTTT.

The genes are TRBV29-1 and TRBJ2-5; TRBD2 agrees at 10 bases. V lost 1 base and J lost 1; bases outside the gene matches: 9. The CDR3 runs 17 residues. Germline CDR1 and CDR2: SQVTM and ANQGSEA. CDR3 DNA: TGCAGCGTTGAAGGAGGTCTAGCGGGGGACACCCAAGAGACCCAGTACTTC. It translates to CSVEGGLAGDTQETQYF.